This T cell receptor (beta chain) stems from a study of cytomegalovirus exposure and HLA in healthy donors. Study-level results: It was shown in a later analysis that HLA-associated TCR beta chains were more clonally expanded than other, equally common chains. Earlier findings revealed that most TCR beta V segments proved productive either about 90% or about 30% of the time.

Use of 60 Vbeta and 13 Jbeta primers characterized the PCR. Authors' processing steps: Some 11 million shared chains were among the 80 million or so unique TCR beta chains that a later analysis counted. Produced via immunoSEQ multiplex PCR; TCRdb's table is partial and in-frame only. The D gene and trimming were derived from the DNA, and the V and J assignments and clone size from that table. The sample holds about 94,000 clones; around 66% are singletons and the top ten take 3.9%. Of note for this clone: Its antigen is as yet unknown.

This CDR3 contains 16 residues. The ends lost 4 bases at V and 1 base at J; junction bases unmatched: 9. Germline values: CDR1 SEHNR, CDR2 FQNEAQ (reference sequence). The sample taken for sequencing was PBMCs. This receptor was taken from a man aged 25 to 45 in good health and CMV-seronegative. The rearrangement uses TRBV7-9 and TRBJ2-5, with 7 bases aligning to TRBD1. Here the CDR3 DNA reads TGTGCCAGCAGCTCGAGGACAGGCGGAAGCCAAGAGACCCAGTACTTC. It yields the protein CASSSRTGGSQETQYF.